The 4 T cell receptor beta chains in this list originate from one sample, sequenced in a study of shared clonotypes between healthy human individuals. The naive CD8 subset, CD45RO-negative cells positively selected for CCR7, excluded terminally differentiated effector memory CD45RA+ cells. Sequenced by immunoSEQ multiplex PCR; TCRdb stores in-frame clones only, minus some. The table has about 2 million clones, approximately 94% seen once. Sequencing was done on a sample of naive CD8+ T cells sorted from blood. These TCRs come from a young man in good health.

The CDR3 nucleotides read TGTGCCAGCAGCACGGGACAGAGATACGAGCAGTACTTC. This codes for CASSTGQRYEQYF. J is TRBJ2-7 and V is TRBV7-6; 7 bases line up with TRBD1. Germline trimming cut 5 bases from V and 4 bases from J; bases unmatched to any gene: 5. CDR1 and CDR2 from the germline V gene are SGHVS and FNYEAQ. The CDR3 sequence is 13 residues long. The full variable domain, completed using reference TRBV7-6 and TRBJ2-7, is GAGVSQSPRYKVTKRGQDVALRCDPISGHVSLYWYRQALGQGPEFLTYFNYEAQQDKSGLPNDRFSAERPEGSISTLTIQRTEQRDSAMYRCASSTGQRYEQYFGPGTRLTVT.

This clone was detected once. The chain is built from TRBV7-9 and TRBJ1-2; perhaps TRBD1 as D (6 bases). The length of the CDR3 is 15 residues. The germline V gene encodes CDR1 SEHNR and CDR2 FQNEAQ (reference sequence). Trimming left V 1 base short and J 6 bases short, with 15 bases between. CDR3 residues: CASSLERPQGDGYTF. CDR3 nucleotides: TGTGCCAGCAGCTTAGAGAGGCCACAGGGAGATGGCTACACCTTC.

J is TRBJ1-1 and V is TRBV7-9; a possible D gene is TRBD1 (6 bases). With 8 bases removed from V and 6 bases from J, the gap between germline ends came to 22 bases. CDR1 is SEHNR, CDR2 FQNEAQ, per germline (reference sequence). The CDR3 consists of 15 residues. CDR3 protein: CASRSRYREDAEAFF. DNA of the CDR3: TGTGCCAGCCGATCACGGTACAGGGAGGATGCTGAAGCTTTCTTT.

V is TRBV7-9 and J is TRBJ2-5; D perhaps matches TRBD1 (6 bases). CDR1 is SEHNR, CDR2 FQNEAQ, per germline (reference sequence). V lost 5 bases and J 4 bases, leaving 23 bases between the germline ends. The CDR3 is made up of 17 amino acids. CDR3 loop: CASSPKPGQWDSETQYF. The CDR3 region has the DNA TGTGCCAGCAGCCCAAAGCCCGGACAGTGGGATTCAGAGACCCAGTACTTC. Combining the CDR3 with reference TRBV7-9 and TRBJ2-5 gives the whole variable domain DTGVSQNPRHKITKRGQNVTFRCDPISEHNRLYWYRQTLGQGPEFLTYFQNEAQLEKSRLLSDRFSAERPKGSFSTLEIQRTEQGDSAMYLCASSPKPGQWDSETQYFGPGTRLLVL.